The rows below give T cell receptor beta chains drawn from one sample of a study of T cell repertoires in cytomegalovirus infection. TCRdb re-derived calls from the reads in MiXCR, one entry per CDR3 protein. This table holds around 740,000 distinct CDR3 sequences, 35% to 45% found once. Input material: PBMCs. The receptors shown here come from a human donor in good health (CMV status not recorded). Some clones in this sample may be carry-over from other donors' samples. The CDR3 runs from the conserved cysteine through the conserved F or W. The order of the fields is D gene, J gene, clone size, V gene, CDR3 protein, CDR3 DNA. A D gene is named only where the DNA matches it firmly. Expanded clones are given a class, and other clones once, few, many or no size at all.

>NA|TRBJ2-1|NA|TRBV12-3/TRBV12-4
CASSLGLVGNEQFF
TGTGCCAGCAGTTTAGGACTAGTAGGCAATGAGCAGTTCTTC
>TRBD1|TRBJ1-5|few|TRBV19
CASSTGTGGGSNQPQHF
TGTGCCAGTAGCACCGGTACAGGGGGCGGTAGCAATCAGCCCCAGCATTTT
>TRBD2|TRBJ2-5|NA|TRBV6-6
CASRSGLAEPQETQYF
TGTGCCAGCAGATCGGGACTAGCGGAACCCCAAGAGACCCAGTACTTC
>TRBD1|TRBJ1-6|many|TRBV27
CASSEDRGPKHSPLHF
TGTGCCAGCAGTGAAGACAGGGGGCCAAAACATTCACCCCTCCACTTT
>NA|TRBJ1-3|few|TRBV27
CASSLGGGAGNTIYF
TGTGCCAGCAGTTTAGGAGGGGGAGCAGGAAACACCATATATTTT
>TRBD1|TRBJ2-3|NA|TRBV28
CASSLFKDRGSDTQYF
TGTGCCAGCAGTTTATTTAAGGACAGGGGTAGCGATACGCAGTATTTT
>NA|TRBJ1-6|many|TRBV7-3
CASSLQGRNSPLHF
TGTGCCAGCAGCTTACAGGGGCGGAATTCACCCCTCCACTTT
>TRBD2|TRBJ2-2|few|TRBV20-1
CSAQRPSGDTGELFF
TGCAGTGCTCAAAGGCCTAGCGGGGACACCGGGGAGCTGTTTTTT
>NA|TRBJ1-5|many|TRBV7-8
CASTPNRVGNQPQHF
TGTGCCAGCACCCCCAACAGGGTGGGTAATCAGCCCCAGCATTTT
>NA|TRBJ1-1|NA|TRBV3-1
CASSQGGDTEAFF
TGCGCCAGCAGCCAAGGCGGGGACACTGAAGCTTTCTTT
>TRBD2|TRBJ2-7|many|TRBV7-2
CAISGSGNEQYF
TGTGCCATTAGCGGGAGTGGAAACGAGCAGTACTTC
>NA|TRBJ2-7|NA|TRBV10-3
CAISDKGRGAPSYEQYF
TGTGCCATCAGTGACAAGGGAAGGGGAGCGCCCTCCTACGAGCAGTACTTC
>TRBD1|TRBJ1-5|few|TRBV28
CASSPAGQGKFHQPQHF
TGTGCCAGCAGTCCGGCGGGACAGGGGAAGTTTCATCAGCCCCAGCATTTT
>NA|TRBJ2-7|few|TRBV18
CASSPQPAYEQYF
TGTGCCAGCTCACCCCAACCCGCGTACGAGCAGTACTTC
>TRBD1|TRBJ1-1|NA|TRBV11-2
CASSLLGTGGTEAFF
TGTGCCAGCAGCTTACTTGGGACAGGAGGAACTGAAGCTTTCTTT
>NA|TRBJ1-1|many|TRBV6-1
CASSVNRKNTEAFF
TGTGCCAGCAGTGTGAACAGAAAGAACACTGAAGCTTTCTTT
>NA|TRBJ1-5|few|TRBV4-1
CASSQEDRDNQPQHF
TGCGCCAGCAGCCAAGAGGATAGGGACAATCAGCCCCAGCATTTT
>NA|TRBJ1-5|NA|TRBV11-2
CASSLDRQLFHSADDSNQPQHF
TGTGCCAGCAGCTTAGATCGTCAGCTATTCCACTCCGCAGACGATAGCAATCAGCCCCAGCATTTT
>TRBD2|TRBJ2-3|NA|TRBV7-7
CASSPGREFTDTQYF
TGTGCTAGCAGCCCAGGGCGGGAGTTCACAGATACGCAGTATTTT
>TRBD1|TRBJ2-4|many|TRBV6-1
CASRLDRGNIQYF
TGTGCCAGCAGACTTGACAGGGGTAACATTCAGTACTTC
>NA|TRBJ2-1|NA|TRBV18
CASSPPTVSSYNEQFF
TGTGCCAGCTCACCACCGACAGTAAGCTCCTACAATGAGCAGTTCTTC
>NA|TRBJ2-1|few|TRBV28
CASSFQAIYNEQFF
TGTGCCAGCAGTTTCCAGGCGATCTACAATGAGCAGTTCTTC
>NA|TRBJ1-2|NA|TRBV7-9
CASSLTQIPNYGYTF
TGTGCCAGCAGCTTAACGCAGATACCTAACTATGGCTACACCTTC
>NA|TRBJ1-5|few|TRBV6-2/TRBV6-3
CASSQGAGLVGNQPQHF
TGTGCCAGCAGCCAAGGGGCAGGACTTGTGGGCAATCAGCCCCAGCATTTT
>TRBD1|TRBJ1-1|once|TRBV12-3/TRBV12-4
CASSTRTGRTEAFF
TGTGCCAGCAGTACCCGGACAGGGCGCACTGAAGCTTTCTTT
>TRBD1|TRBJ1-2|NA|TRBV12-3/TRBV12-4
CASSPRQGPFSGYTF
TGTGCCAGCAGCCCTCGACAGGGGCCCTTTTCAGGCTACACCTTC
>NA|TRBJ2-1|NA|TRBV20-1
CSALGFGASSYNEQFF
TGCAGTGCTCTTGGGTTCGGGGCGAGCTCCTACAATGAGCAGTTCTTC